These 24 T cell receptor beta chains came from one sample sequenced in a study of cytomegalovirus exposure and HLA in healthy donors. The PCR employed 60 Vbeta primers together with 13 Jbeta primers. Assay used: immunoSEQ multiplex PCR; TCRdb lists only in-frame clones, some missing. Of some 90,000 clones in the sample, roughly 76% are singletons; the top ten hold about 2.5%. The specimen sequenced was PBMCs. The receptors derive from a man aged 50 to 59 in good health and CMV-seronegative.

The rearrangement links TRBV6-1 to TRBJ2-7, with TRBD2 matching over 9 bases. Germline V gene lookup returns CDR1 MNHNS and CDR2 SASEGT. This CDR3 spans 15 amino acids. V lost 0 bases, J lost 4 bases, and 4 bases stayed unmatched. The CDR3 spells CASSEANSGSYEQYF. The CDR3 nucleotides are TGTGCCAGCAGTGAAGCGAATAGCGGGAGTTACGAGCAGTACTTC.

This chain's CDR3 is CASSLAGENTEAFF. CDR3 nucleotides: TGTGCCAGCAGTTTAGCAGGCGAGAACACTGAAGCTTTCTTT. This sequence joins TRBV27 and TRBJ1-1; D ambiguous. V lost 2 bases and J lost 1, with 8 bases in between. Germline values: CDR1 MNHEY, CDR2 SMNVEV (reference sequence). The CDR3 extends over 14 amino acids.

The genes are TRBV27 and TRBJ1-2, with TRBD1 identical over 10 bases. The CDR3 extends over 15 amino acids. Germline loops: CDR1 MNHEY, CDR2 SMNVEV (reference sequence). With V trimmed by 3 bases and J by 4 bases, 5 bases remained unmatched. The CDR3 loop reads CASSLTGGAAYGYTF. The CDR3 DNA reads TGTGCCAGCAGTTTGACAGGGGGCGCCGCCTATGGCTACACCTTC.

The rearrangement joins TRBV5-1 to TRBJ1-4; unclear D gene. The germline CDR1 and CDR2 sequences are SGHRS and YFSETQ. This CDR3 has 14 amino acids. With 4 bases removed from V and 3 bases from J, the gap between germline ends came to 10 bases. DNA of the CDR3: TGCGCCAGCAGCCCCGCAGGTCCTAATGAAAAACTGTTTTTT. It encodes CASSPAGPNEKLFF.

The sample holds one count of this clone. The chain couples TRBV28 to TRBJ1-4; D unresolved. Trimming left V 6 bases short and J 7 bases short, with 21 bases between. CDR1 and CDR2 (germline): MDHEN, SYDVKM. This CDR3 contains 16 residues. CDR3 in DNA: TGTGCCAGCAGATCACCTTCGAGGTTGGTGGGTGAAAAACTGTTTTTT. It codes for CASRSPSRLVGEKLFF.

The chain combines TRBV11-2 with TRBJ2-7; 7 nucleotides line up with TRBD2. Germline V gene lookup returns CDR1 SGHAT and CDR2 FQNNGV. The CDR3 spans 12 residues. V was clipped by 5 bases and J by 6 bases; unmatched bases: 4. This CDR3 reads CASSQGGSEQYF. CDR3 coding DNA: TGTGCCAGCAGCCAGGGCGGGAGCGAGCAGTACTTC.

The CDR3: CASSRGGWGVGTEAFF. In nucleotides, the CDR3 is TGTGCCAGCAGCAGAGGAGGGTGGGGGGTTGGCACTGAAGCTTTCTTT. The rearrangement uses TRBV13 and TRBJ1-1; possible D gene TRBD1, 5 bases. The germline gives CDR1 PRHDT, CDR2 FYEKMQ (reference sequence). CDR3 size: 16 residues. The germline V and J ends were trimmed by 5 bases and 4 bases, with 20 bases remaining between them.

The CDR3 region is CASSRTGNSNQPQHF. CDR3 bases: TGTGCCAGCTCACGGACAGGGAACAGCAATCAGCCCCAGCATTTT. V gene TRBV18 combines with J gene TRBJ1-5; 8 positions agree with TRBD1. Trimming at V came to 4 bases and at J to 1 base, leaving 3 bases not matched to a gene. Germline values: CDR1 KGHSH, CDR2 LQKENI. The CDR3 spans 15 residues.

This clone was found a few times. The chain is built from TRBV19 and TRBJ2-7; the D gene is possibly TRBD1 (6 bases). Germline CDR1 reads LNHDA; CDR2 reads SQIVND (reference sequence). The CDR3 contains 13 residues. Trimming shortened V by 5 bases and J by 2 bases, and 10 bases separated the two germline ends. The CDR3 region is CASSPGQTYEQYF. The CDR3 bases are TGTGCCAGTAGTCCCGGACAGACCTACGAGCAGTACTTC.

The chain links TRBV7-2 to TRBJ2-3, with 7 bases aligning to TRBD1. This CDR3 has 18 amino acids. Germline CDR1 reads SGHTA; CDR2 reads FQGNSA. Trimming at V came to 1 base and at J to 6 bases, leaving 16 bases not matched to a gene. The CDR3 loop is CASSLDPHRGESIDTQYF. CDR3 DNA: TGTGCCAGCAGCTTAGATCCCCACAGGGGAGAAAGTATCGATACGCAGTATTTT. Based on the CDR3 plus reference TRBV7-2 and TRBJ2-3, the full variable domain is GAGVSQSPSNKVTEKGKDVELRCDPISGHTALYWYRQSLGQGLEFLIYFQGNSAPDKSGLPSDRFSAERTGGSVSTLTIQRTQQEDSAVYLCASSLDPHRGESIDTQYFGPGTRLTVL.

The chain has TRBV29-1 and TRBJ2-7; 8 bases map to TRBD1. Germline lookup yields CDR1 SQVTM and CDR2 ANQGSEA. This CDR3 contains 13 residues. Unmatched junction bases numbered 12, after V lost 8 bases and J lost 6 bases. CDR3 loop: CSIRTGTYGEQYF. The DNA of the CDR3 is TGCAGCATTCGGACAGGGACCTACGGCGAGCAGTACTTC.

The CDR3 is CASSQGEPTYNEQFF. CDR3 in DNA: TGTGCCAGCAGCCAAGGGGAGCCTACCTACAATGAGCAGTTCTTC. V is TRBV4-2 and J is TRBJ2-1; the D gene is possibly TRBD2 (5 bases). This CDR3 has 15 amino acids. Germline lookup yields CDR1 LGHNA and CDR2 YNFKEQ. With 1 base removed from V and 2 bases from J, the gap between germline ends came to 9 bases.

This chain uses TRBV10-1 with TRBJ2-1; TRBD2 aligns across 7 bases. This CDR3 region has 16 residues. With 0 bases clipped from V and 4 bases from J, the junction kept 6 bases outside the gene matches. Germline V gene data show CDR1 as WNHNN and CDR2 as SYGVQD (reference sequence). CDR3 in amino acids: CASSESVSGSYNEQFF. The CDR3 nucleotides read TGCGCCAGCAGTGAGTCGGTTAGCGGGTCTTACAATGAGCAGTTCTTC.

The chain is built from TRBV4-2 and TRBJ1-5; perhaps TRBD1 as D (6 bases). Germline lookup yields CDR1 LGHNA and CDR2 YNFKEQ. The V gene lost 0 bases and the J gene lost 7 bases, with 13 bases spanning the gap. The CDR3 sequence is 15 residues long. CDR3 residues: CASSQEGAREQPQHF. The CDR3 bases are TGTGCCAGCAGCCAAGAGGGGGCGAGAGAACAGCCCCAGCATTTT.

This rearrangement joins TRBV30 to TRBJ2-1; TRBD2 might be the D (6 bases). CDR3 size: 14 residues. The V end was cut by 5 bases, the J end by 2 bases, with 13 bases between. The V gene's germline CDR1 is GTSNPN and CDR2 SVGIG (reference sequence). CDR3 nucleotide sequence: TGTGCCTGGGGACGACTAGGGACCTACAATGAGCAGTTCTTC. Translated, it gives CAWGRLGTYNEQFF. Filled out from reference TRBV30 and TRBJ2-1, the complete variable domain reads SQTIHQWPATLVQPVGSPLSLECTVEGTSNPNLYWYRQAAGRGLQLLFYSVGIGQISSEVPQNLSASRPQDRQFILSSKKLLLSDSGFYLCAWGRLGTYNEQFFGPGTRLTVL.

In this sample, this clone turned up a few times. The V call is TRBV9, the J call TRBJ1-1, with a possible D match to TRBD1 (6 bases). Per the germline V gene, CDR1 is SGDLS and CDR2 is YYNGEE. This CDR3 has 14 residues. V lost 4 bases and J 0 bases, leaving 10 bases between the germline ends. The CDR3: CASSRGALNTEAFF. CDR3 sequence (DNA): TGTGCCAGCAGCCGGGGGGCCTTGAACACTGAAGCTTTCTTT.

This clone was seen a few times. The CDR3 is CASSLGIGGGDGYTF. The DNA for the CDR3 is TGTGCCAGCAGCTTAGGAATAGGGGGCGGTGATGGCTACACCTTC. This sequence joins TRBV7-2 and TRBJ1-2; TRBD1 matches at 7 bases. Germline assignment: CDR1 SGHTA and CDR2 FQGNSA. This CDR3 is built from 15 residues. Germline trimming cut 1 base from V and 6 bases from J; bases unmatched to any gene: 8.

This sequence joins TRBV9 and TRBJ1-1, with D unclear. V lost 3 bases to trimming and J lost 1 base, with 13 bases between them. The CDR3 totals 15 residues. From germline, CDR1 is SGDLS and CDR2 YYNGEE. The CDR3 is CASSGRLEGNTEAFF. The CDR3 region has the DNA TGTGCCAGCAGCGGTCGATTGGAGGGGAACACTGAAGCTTTCTTT.

This clone was detected ten times or more. V gene TRBV4-2 combines with J gene TRBJ1-3; TRBD1 matches 7 bases. Germline CDR1 is LGHNA and CDR2 is YNFKEQ. V trimming: 3 bases; J trimming: 4 bases; junction bases outside the gene matches: 6. The CDR3 length is 15 residues. CDR3 DNA sequence: TGTGCCAGCAGCCAGAACAGGGGTGAAGGAAACACCATATATTTT. It is translated as CASSQNRGEGNTIYF.

This clone was found a few times. V is TRBV7-6 and J is TRBJ2-1; perhaps TRBD2 as D (7 bases). Germline lookup yields CDR1 SGHVS and CDR2 FNYEAQ. This CDR3 region has 16 residues. The germline V and J ends were trimmed by 5 bases and 0 bases, with 14 bases remaining between them. CDR3 nucleotides: TGTGCCAGCAGCCTGGAGGGGGGGGTCTCCTACAATGAGCAGTTCTTC. It codes for CASSLEGGVSYNEQFF.

Regarding this clone: At one end the junction does not follow the germline gene, possibly because of a read error. The chain couples TRBV7-9 to TRBJ2-7; D perhaps matches TRBD2 (5 bases). The CDR3 consists of 15 residues. Germline CDR1 and CDR2: SEHNR and FQNEAQ (reference sequence). The CDR3 DNA sequence: TGTGCCAGCAGTACCGAGGAGGATTGGTTCTACGGGCAGTACTTC. This encodes CASSTEEDWFYGQYF. The full variable domain, completed using reference TRBV7-9 and TRBJ2-7, is DTGVSQNPRHKITKRGQNVTFRCDPISEHNRLYWYRQTLGQGPEFLTYFQNEAQLEKSRLLSDRFSAERPKGSFSTLEIQRTEQGDSAMYLCASSTEEDWFYGQYFGPGTRLTVT.

The chain couples TRBV9 to TRBJ1-1; D possibly corresponds to TRBD1 (5 bases). Germline CDR1 SGDLS, CDR2 YYNGEE. The CDR3 has 15 amino acids. Trimming shortened V by 0 bases and J by 5 bases, and 14 bases separated the two germline ends. CDR3 bases: TGTGCCAGCAGCGTAGGGAGGGGTGGTAGGACTGAAGCTTTCTTT. It encodes CASSVGRGGRTEAFF. The entire variable domain, with the rest obtained from reference TRBV9 and TRBJ1-1, is as follows: DSGVTQTPKHLITATGQRVTLRCSPRSGDLSVYWYQQSLDQGLQFLIQYYNGEERAKGNILERFSAQQFPDLHSELNLSSLELGDSALYFCASSVGRGGRTEAFFGQGTRLTVV.

The chain combines TRBV29-1 with TRBJ1-1; TRBD1 agrees at 7 bases. CDR3 length: 13 residues. Germline assignment: CDR1 SQVTM and CDR2 ANQGSEA. Trimming cost V 6 bases and J 1 base; bases outside gene matches: 5. CDR3 loop: CSVLRDRNTEAFF. The DNA of the CDR3 is TGCAGCGTCCTAAGGGACAGGAACACTGAAGCTTTCTTT.

This clone was counted only a few times. The chain employs TRBV18 and TRBJ1-2; 11 bases match TRBD1. This CDR3 has 14 amino acids. CDR1 and CDR2 (germline): KGHSH, LQKENI. J was trimmed by 10 bases and V by 4 bases; bases with no gene match: 8. The CDR3 is CASSQGQGAGDYTF. Written as DNA, the CDR3 is TGTGCCAGCTCACAAGGACAGGGGGCTGGAGACTACACCTTC.